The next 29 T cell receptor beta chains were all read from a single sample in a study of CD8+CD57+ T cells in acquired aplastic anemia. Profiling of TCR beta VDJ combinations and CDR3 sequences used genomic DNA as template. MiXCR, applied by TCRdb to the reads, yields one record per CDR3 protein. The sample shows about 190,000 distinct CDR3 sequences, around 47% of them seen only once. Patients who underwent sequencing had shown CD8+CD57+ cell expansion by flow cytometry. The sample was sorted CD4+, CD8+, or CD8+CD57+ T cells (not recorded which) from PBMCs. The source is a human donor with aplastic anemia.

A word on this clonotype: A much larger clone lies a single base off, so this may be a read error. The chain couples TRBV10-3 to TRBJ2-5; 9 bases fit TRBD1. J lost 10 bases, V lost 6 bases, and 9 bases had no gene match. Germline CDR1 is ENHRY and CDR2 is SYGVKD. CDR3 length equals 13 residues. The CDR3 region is CAISGDRVGVQYF. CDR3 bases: TGTGCCATCAGCGGGGACAGGGTGGGGGTCCAGTACTTC.

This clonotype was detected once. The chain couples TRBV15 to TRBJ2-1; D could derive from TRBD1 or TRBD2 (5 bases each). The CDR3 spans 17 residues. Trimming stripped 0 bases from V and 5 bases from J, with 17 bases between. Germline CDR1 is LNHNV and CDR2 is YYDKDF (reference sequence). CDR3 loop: CATSRDYGGVLDNEQFF. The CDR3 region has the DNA TGTGCCACCAGCAGAGATTATGGGGGAGTTTTGGACAATGAGCAGTTCTTC.

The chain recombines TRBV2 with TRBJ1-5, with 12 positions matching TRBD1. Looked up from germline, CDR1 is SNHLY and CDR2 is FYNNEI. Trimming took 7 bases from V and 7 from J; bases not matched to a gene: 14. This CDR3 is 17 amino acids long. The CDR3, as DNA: TGTGCCAGCACTACCCCGGGACAGGGGGCTGGGGGGCAGCCCCAGCATTTT. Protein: CASTTPGQGAGGQPQHF.

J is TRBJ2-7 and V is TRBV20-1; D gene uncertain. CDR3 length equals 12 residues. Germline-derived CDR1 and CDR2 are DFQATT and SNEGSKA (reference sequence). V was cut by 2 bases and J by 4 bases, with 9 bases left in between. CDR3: CSARSYWYEQYF. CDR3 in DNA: TGCAGTGCTAGATCCTATTGGTACGAGCAGTACTTC.

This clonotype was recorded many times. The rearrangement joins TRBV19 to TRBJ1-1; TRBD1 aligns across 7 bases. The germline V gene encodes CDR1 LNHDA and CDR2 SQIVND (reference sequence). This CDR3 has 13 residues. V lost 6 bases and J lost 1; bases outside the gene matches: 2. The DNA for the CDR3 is TGTGCCAGTAGGACAGGGACGAACACTGAAGCTTTCTTT. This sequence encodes CASRTGTNTEAFF. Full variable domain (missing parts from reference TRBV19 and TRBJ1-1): DGGITQSPKYLFRKEGQNVTLSCEQNLNHDAMYWYRQDPGQGLRLIYYSQIVNDFQKGDIAEGYSVSREKKESFPLTVTSAQKNPTAFYLCASRTGTNTEAFFGQGTRLTVV.

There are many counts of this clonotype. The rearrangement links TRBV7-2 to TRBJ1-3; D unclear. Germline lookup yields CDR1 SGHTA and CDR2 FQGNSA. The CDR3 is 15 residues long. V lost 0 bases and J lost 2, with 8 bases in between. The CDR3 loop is CASSLAFGTGNTIYF. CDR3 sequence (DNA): TGTGCCAGCAGCTTAGCTTTCGGTACTGGAAACACCATATATTTT.

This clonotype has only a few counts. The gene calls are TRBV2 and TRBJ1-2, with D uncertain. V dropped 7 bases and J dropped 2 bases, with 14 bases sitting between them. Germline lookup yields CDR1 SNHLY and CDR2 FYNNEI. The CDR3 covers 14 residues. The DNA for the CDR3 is TGTGCCAGCAAGGCGGACTACGTCAACTATGGCTACACCTTC. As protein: CASKADYVNYGYTF.

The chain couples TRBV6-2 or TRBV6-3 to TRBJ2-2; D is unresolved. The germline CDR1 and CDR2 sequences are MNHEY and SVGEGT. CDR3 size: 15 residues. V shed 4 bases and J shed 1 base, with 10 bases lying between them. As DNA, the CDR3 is TGTGCCAGCAGTTCCAAAAACAGGAACACCGGGGAGCTGTTTTTT. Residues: CASSSKNRNTGELFF.

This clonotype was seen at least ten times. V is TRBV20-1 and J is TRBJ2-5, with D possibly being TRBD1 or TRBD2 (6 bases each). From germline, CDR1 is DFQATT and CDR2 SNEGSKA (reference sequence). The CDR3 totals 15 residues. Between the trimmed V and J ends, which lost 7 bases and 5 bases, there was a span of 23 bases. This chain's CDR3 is CSVPRGSGGGETQYF. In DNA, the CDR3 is TGCAGTGTACCCAGGGGTAGCGGAGGGGGGGAGACCCAGTACTTC.

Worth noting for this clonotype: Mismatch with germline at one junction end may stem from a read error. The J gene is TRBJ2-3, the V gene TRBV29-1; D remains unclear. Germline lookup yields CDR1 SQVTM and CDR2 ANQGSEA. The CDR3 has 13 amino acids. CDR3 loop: CSVYLRRTDTRYF. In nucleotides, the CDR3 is TGCAGCGTTTATTTGCGTCGCACAGATACGCGGTATTTT.

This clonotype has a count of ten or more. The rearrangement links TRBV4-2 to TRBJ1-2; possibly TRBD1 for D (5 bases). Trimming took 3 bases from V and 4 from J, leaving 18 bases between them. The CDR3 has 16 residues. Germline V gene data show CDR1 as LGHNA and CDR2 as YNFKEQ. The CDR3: CASSQPVGRYIYGYTF. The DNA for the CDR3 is TGTGCCAGCAGCCAGCCCGTGGGGCGTTACATCTATGGCTACACCTTC.

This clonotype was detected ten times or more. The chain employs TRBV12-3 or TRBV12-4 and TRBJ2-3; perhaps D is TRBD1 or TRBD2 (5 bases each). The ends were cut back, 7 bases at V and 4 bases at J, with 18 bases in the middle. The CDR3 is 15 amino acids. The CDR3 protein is CASNRGGQGPDTQYF. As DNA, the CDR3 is TGTGCCAGCAACCGTGGCGGGCAGGGCCCAGATACGCAGTATTTT.

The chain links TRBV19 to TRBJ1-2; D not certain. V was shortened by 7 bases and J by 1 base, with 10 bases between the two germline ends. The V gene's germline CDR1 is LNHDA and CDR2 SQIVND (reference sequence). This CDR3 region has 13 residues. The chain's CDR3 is CASKQDFNYGYTF. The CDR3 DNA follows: TGTGCCAGTAAACAAGATTTTAACTATGGCTACACCTTC.

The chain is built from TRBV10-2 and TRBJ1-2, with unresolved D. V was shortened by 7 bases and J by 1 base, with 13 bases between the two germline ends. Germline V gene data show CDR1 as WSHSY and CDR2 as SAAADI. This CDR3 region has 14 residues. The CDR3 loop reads CASTSLSLNYGYTF. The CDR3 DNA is TGCGCCAGCACATCCCTTTCCCTTAACTATGGCTACACCTTC.

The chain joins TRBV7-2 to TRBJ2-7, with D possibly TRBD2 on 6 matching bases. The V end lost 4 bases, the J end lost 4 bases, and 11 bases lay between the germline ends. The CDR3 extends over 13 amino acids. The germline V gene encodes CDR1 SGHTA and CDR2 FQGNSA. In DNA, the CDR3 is TGTGCCAGCAGCTGGCGGGATTGTTACGAGCAGTACTTC. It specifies CASSWRDCYEQYF. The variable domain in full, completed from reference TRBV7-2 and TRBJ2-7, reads GAGVSQSPSNKVTEKGKDVELRCDPISGHTALYWYRQSLGQGLEFLIYFQGNSAPDKSGLPSDRFSAERTGGSVSTLTIQRTQQEDSAVYLCASSWRDCYEQYFGPGTRLTVT.

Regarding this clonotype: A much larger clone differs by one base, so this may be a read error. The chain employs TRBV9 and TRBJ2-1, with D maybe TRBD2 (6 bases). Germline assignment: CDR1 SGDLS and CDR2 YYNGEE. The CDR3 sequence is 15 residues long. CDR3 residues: CAISVDGLWRNEQFF. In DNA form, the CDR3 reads TGTGCCATCAGCGTAGACGGACTATGGAGGAATGAGCAGTTCTTC.

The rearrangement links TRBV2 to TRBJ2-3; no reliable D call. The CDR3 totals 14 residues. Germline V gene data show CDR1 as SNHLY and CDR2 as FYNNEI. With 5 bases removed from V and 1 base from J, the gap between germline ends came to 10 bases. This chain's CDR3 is CASSQSVGTDTQYF. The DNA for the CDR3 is TGTGCCAGCAGTCAGTCGGTGGGCACAGATACGCAGTATTTT.

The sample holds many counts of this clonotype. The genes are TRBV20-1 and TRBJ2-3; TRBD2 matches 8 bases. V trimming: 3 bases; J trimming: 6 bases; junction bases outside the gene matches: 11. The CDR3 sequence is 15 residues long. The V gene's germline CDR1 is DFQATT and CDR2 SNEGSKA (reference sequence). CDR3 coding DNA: TGCAGTGCTAGTGTCTTTAGCGGGATTACGGATACGCAGTATTTT. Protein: CSASVFSGITDTQYF.

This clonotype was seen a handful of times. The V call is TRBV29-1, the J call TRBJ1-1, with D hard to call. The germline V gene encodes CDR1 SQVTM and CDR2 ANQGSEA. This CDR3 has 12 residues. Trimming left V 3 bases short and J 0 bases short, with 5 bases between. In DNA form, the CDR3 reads TGCAGCGTTGAGTCAATGAACACTGAAGCTTTCTTT. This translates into CSVESMNTEAFF.

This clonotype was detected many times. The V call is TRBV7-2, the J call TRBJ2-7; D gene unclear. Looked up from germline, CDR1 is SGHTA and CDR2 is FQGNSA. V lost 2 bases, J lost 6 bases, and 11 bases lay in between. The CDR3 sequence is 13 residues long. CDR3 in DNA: TGTGCCAGCAGCTTAACCCTAGTTTCCGAGCAGTACTTC. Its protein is CASSLTLVSEQYF.

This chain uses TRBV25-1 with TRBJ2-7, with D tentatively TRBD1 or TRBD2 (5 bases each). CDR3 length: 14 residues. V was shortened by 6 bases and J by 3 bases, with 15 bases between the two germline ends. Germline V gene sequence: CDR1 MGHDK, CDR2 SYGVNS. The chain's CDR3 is CASSSGRGVYEQYF. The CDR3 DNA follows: TGTGCCAGCAGCTCGGGACGGGGTGTCTACGAGCAGTACTTC.

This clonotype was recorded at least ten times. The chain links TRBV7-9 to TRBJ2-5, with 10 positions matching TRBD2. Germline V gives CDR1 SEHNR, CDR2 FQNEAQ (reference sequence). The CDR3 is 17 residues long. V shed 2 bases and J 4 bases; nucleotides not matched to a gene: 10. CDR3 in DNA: TGTGCCAGCAGCTTATGGGCTAGCGGGAGCGGCGGAGAGACCCAGTACTTC. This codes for CASSLWASGSGGETQYF.

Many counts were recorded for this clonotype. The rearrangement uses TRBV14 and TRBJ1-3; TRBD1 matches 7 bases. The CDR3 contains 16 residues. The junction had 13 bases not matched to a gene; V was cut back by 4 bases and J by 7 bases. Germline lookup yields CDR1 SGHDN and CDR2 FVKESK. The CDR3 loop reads CASSPAGQIRGNTIYF. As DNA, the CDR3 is TGTGCCAGCAGCCCAGCGGGACAGATTAGGGGGAACACCATATATTTT. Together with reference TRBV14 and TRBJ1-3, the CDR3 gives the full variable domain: EAGVTQFPSHSVIEKGQTVTLRCDPISGHDNLYWYRRVMGKEIKFLLHFVKESKQDESGMPNNRFLAERTGGTYSTLKVQPAELEDSGVYFCASSPAGQIRGNTIYFGEGSWLTVV.

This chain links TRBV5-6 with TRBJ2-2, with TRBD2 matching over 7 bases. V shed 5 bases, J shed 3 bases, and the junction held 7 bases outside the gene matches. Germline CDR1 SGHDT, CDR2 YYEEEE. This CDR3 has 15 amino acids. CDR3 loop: CASSVGGFDTGELFF. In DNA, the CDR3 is TGTGCCAGCAGTGTGGGAGGGTTCGACACCGGGGAGCTGTTTTTT.

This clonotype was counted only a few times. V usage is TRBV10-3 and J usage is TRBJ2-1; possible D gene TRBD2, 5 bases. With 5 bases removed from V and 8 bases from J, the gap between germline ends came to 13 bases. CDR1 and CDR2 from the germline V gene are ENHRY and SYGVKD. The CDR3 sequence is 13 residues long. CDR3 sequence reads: CAISMDFRDEQFF. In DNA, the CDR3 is TGTGCCATCAGTATGGACTTTCGTGATGAGCAGTTCTTC.

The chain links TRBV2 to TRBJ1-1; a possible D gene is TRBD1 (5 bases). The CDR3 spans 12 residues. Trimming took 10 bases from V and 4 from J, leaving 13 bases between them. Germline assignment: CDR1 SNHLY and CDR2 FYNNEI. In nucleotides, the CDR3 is TGTGCCAACAAGGGAGGGACCACTGAAGCTTTCTTT. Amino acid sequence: CANKGGTTEAFF.

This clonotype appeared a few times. The CDR3 DNA follows: TGTGCCAGTAGTATAGAGGACCGAGGAAGTTCACCCCTCCACTTT. As protein: CASSIEDRGSSPLHF. The rearrangement uses TRBV19 and TRBJ1-6; no clear D. Trimming took off 0 bases at V and 9 bases at J, with 12 bases between the two ends. The germline gives CDR1 LNHDA, CDR2 SQIVND (reference sequence). The CDR3 sequence is 15 residues long.

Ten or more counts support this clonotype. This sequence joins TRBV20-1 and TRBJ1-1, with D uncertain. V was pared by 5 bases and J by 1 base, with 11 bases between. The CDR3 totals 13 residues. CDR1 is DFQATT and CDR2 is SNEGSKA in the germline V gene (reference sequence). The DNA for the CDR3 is TGCAGTGCTCTAGAGGATCAGAACACTGAAGCTTTCTTT. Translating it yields CSALEDQNTEAFF.

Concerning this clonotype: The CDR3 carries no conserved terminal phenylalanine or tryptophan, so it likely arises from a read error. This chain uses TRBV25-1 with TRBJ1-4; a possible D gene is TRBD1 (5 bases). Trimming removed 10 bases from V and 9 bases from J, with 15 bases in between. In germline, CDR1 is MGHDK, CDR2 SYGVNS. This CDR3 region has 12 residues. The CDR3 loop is CATEERGQKLFS. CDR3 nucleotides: TGTGCCACCGAGGAAAGGGGTCAAAAACTGTTTTCT.